Following are 17 T cell receptor beta chains from one sample sequenced in a study of early T cells in non-severe SARS-CoV-2 infection. Via MiXCR, TCRdb re-called the 5' RACE reads, giving one row per CDR3 protein. The sample has fewer than 65,000 distinct CDR3 sequences, 5.9% seen once; the top ten hold less than 3.5%. This specimen consisted of whole blood, obtained at baseline. Every receptor here comes from an adult who was a healthcare worker with PCR-confirmed SARS-CoV-2 infection or an uninfected control (not recorded which).

This clonotype was found a few times. The chain employs TRBV7-8 and TRBJ2-2; 9 bases match TRBD2. CDR1 is SGHVS, CDR2 FQNEAQ, per germline. The junction had 10 bases not matched to a gene; V was cut back by 2 bases and J by 3 bases. CDR3 length: 18 amino acids. The CDR3 protein is CASSLFTSGFGDTGELFF. The CDR3 DNA reads as TGTGCCAGCAGCTTATTTACTAGCGGGTTCGGGGACACCGGGGAGCTGTTTTTT.

The sample holds many counts of this clonotype. This chain uses TRBV9 with TRBJ1-1; 9 bases line up with TRBD1. CDR3 length: 18 amino acids. The ends lost 0 bases at V and 5 bases at J; junction bases unmatched: 14. Germline CDR1 reads SGDLS; CDR2 reads YYNGEE. CDR3 sequence: CASSVEGGLQGAWTEAFF. The CDR3 nucleotides read TGTGCCAGCAGCGTAGAGGGAGGACTACAGGGGGCATGGACTGAAGCTTTCTTT.

This clonotype was counted at least ten times. The CDR3: CASSPDGNTEAFF. The CDR3 DNA is TGTGCCAGCAGTCCAGACGGGAACACTGAAGCTTTCTTT. The gene calls are TRBV6-6 and TRBJ1-1, with no clear D. Germline V gives CDR1 MNHNY, CDR2 SVGAGI (reference sequence). The CDR3 spans 13 residues. V was trimmed by 5 bases and J by 1 base, leaving 8 bases between them.

This clonotype has a handful of counts. The chain is built from TRBV7-2 and TRBJ2-5, with D tentatively TRBD2 (6 bases). Trimming removed 2 bases from V and 5 bases from J, with 12 bases in between. This CDR3 spans 14 amino acids. Germline loops: CDR1 SGHTA, CDR2 FQGNSA. CDR3 protein: CASSLRGIRETQYF. The DNA of the CDR3 is TGTGCCAGCAGCTTACGGGGGATCCGGGAGACCCAGTACTTC.

V is TRBV20-1 and J is TRBJ2-7, with 9 positions matching TRBD1. Germline loops: CDR1 DFQATT, CDR2 SNEGSKA (reference sequence). The V segment lost 2 bases and the J segment 5 bases; nucleotides outside the gene matches: 7. The CDR3 consists of 14 residues. The CDR3 region is CSARRRQGVNEQYF. The CDR3 nucleotides are TGCAGTGCTAGACGCCGACAGGGGGTTAACGAGCAGTACTTC.

In its sample, this clonotype was seen many times. V is TRBV11-2 and J is TRBJ2-4, with 11 positions matching TRBD2. Per the germline V gene, CDR1 is SGHAT and CDR2 is FQNNGV. The junction had 3 bases not matched to a gene; V was cut back by 1 base and J by 1 base. This CDR3 region has 17 residues. The CDR3 DNA follows: TGTGCCAGCAGCTTAGGAACTAGCGGGAGCGCCAAAAACATTCAGTACTTC. It encodes CASSLGTSGSAKNIQYF.

This clonotype has a count of ten or more. The J gene is TRBJ2-5, the V gene TRBV20-1, with D perhaps matching TRBD2 (6 bases). The CDR3 covers 11 residues. Germline V lookup: CDR1 DFQATT, CDR2 SNEGSKA (reference sequence). With 3 bases removed from V and 7 bases from J, the gap between germline ends came to 9 bases. The CDR3 is CSARPGGTQYF. The CDR3 DNA is TGCAGTGCTAGGCCCGGGGGGACCCAGTACTTC.

V is TRBV7-9 and J is TRBJ1-2; D gene uncertain. CDR3 size: 15 residues. Germline V gives CDR1 SEHNR, CDR2 FQNEAQ (reference sequence). The ends were cut back, 1 base at V and 6 bases at J, with 15 bases in the middle. CDR3 sequence reads: CASSLVSRILDGYTF. The CDR3 DNA reads as TGTGCCAGCAGCTTAGTATCGCGGATTTTAGATGGCTACACCTTC.

This clonotype was seen ten or more times. This chain joins TRBV12-3 or TRBV12-4 and TRBJ2-1; TRBD2 is a possible D gene (6 bases). This CDR3 has 15 amino acids. The V end was cut by 1 base, the J end by 0 bases, with 7 bases between. This CDR3 is CASSLGDFSYNEQFF. The CDR3 DNA reads TGTGCCAGCAGTTTAGGGGACTTCTCCTACAATGAGCAGTTCTTC.

This clonotype was detected only a few times. The V and J genes are TRBV7-8 and TRBJ1-2; D not certain. The length of the CDR3 is 16 residues. V was clipped by 1 base and J by 0 bases, with 12 bases between them. Germline V gene data show CDR1 as SGHVS and CDR2 as FQNEAQ. The CDR3 loop is CASSLEPLNSNYGYTF. CDR3 DNA: TGTGCCAGCAGCTTAGAACCCCTAAATTCTAACTATGGCTACACCTTC.

The table lists this clonotype with many counts. The rearrangement joins TRBV29-1 to TRBJ1-2, with unresolved D. The CDR3 extends over 13 amino acids. V was shortened by 5 bases and J by 6 bases, with 16 bases between the two germline ends. Germline V gives CDR1 SQVTM, CDR2 ANQGSEA. CDR3 nucleotide sequence: TGCAGCGTTCCTCCCCAAGGTCGTGATGGCTACACCTTC. Translating it yields CSVPPQGRDGYTF.

This clonotype was counted ten times or more. This chain's CDR3 is CASSPAGLNTGELFF. The CDR3 DNA sequence: TGCGCCAGCAGCCCCGCGGGATTAAACACCGGGGAGCTGTTTTTT. This rearrangement joins TRBV4-1 to TRBJ2-2, with D perhaps matching TRBD2 (6 bases). The CDR3 is made up of 15 amino acids. Trimming left V 4 bases short and J 2 bases short, with 11 bases between. Germline CDR1 is MGHRA and CDR2 is YSYEKL.

This clonotype was counted at least ten times. The chain is built from TRBV20-1 and TRBJ2-3; D call uncertain. The V gene lost 3 bases and the J gene lost 3 bases, with 10 bases spanning the gap. The germline V gene has CDR1 DFQATT and CDR2 SNEGSKA (reference sequence). The CDR3 length is 13 residues. The DNA for the CDR3 is TGCAGTGCTAGGATAGTTTTGACAGATACGCAGTATTTT. It codes for CSARIVLTDTQYF.

This clonotype occurred many times. The V call is TRBV20-1, the J call TRBJ2-5; D unclear. Germline loops: CDR1 DFQATT, CDR2 SNEGSKA (reference sequence). The CDR3 runs to 12 residues. V lost 3 bases, J lost 2 bases, and 7 bases lay in between. CDR3 coding DNA: TGCAGTGCTAGGTCCTATCAAGAGACCCAGTACTTC. Its translation: CSARSYQETQYF.

This clonotype appeared many times. This chain joins TRBV5-6 and TRBJ1-6, with D possibly being TRBD1 (5 bases). CDR3 length equals 15 residues. CDR1 and CDR2 from the germline V gene are SGHDT and YYEEEE. V lost 0 bases and J 3 bases, leaving 7 bases between the germline ends. CDR3 sequence reads: CASSLDGGYNSPLHF. CDR3 nucleotides: TGTGCCAGCAGCTTGGATGGGGGCTATAATTCACCCCTCCACTTT.

This clonotype was observed many times. V gene TRBV20-1 combines with J gene TRBJ2-5, with 13 bases identical to TRBD2. Germline V gives CDR1 DFQATT, CDR2 SNEGSKA (reference sequence). V shed 3 bases and J 3 bases; nucleotides not matched to a gene: 7. The CDR3 runs 16 residues. The CDR3 DNA follows: TGCAGTGCTAGCATGGAGACTAGCGGGAGGAAAGAGACCCAGTACTTC. Translated: CSASMETSGRKETQYF.

This clonotype turned up a few times. This chain joins TRBV28 and TRBJ1-1; D perhaps matches TRBD1 (5 bases). V lost 5 bases to trimming and J lost 0 bases, with 13 bases between them. This CDR3 comprises 15 residues. Germline V gives CDR1 MDHEN, CDR2 SYDVKM. The CDR3 sequence is CASSPHDRLNTEAFF. The DNA for the CDR3 is TGTGCCAGCAGTCCGCATGACAGATTGAACACTGAAGCTTTCTTT.